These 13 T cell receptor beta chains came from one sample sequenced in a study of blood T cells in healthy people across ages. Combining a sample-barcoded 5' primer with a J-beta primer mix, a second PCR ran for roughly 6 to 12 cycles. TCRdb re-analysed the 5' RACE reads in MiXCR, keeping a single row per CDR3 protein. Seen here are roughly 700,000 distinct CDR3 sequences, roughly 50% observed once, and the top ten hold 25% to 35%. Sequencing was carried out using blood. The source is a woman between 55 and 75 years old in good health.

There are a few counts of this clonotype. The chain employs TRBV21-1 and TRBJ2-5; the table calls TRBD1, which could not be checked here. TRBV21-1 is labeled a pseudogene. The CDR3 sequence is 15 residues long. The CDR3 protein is CASRTGTVYQETQYF. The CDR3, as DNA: TGTGCCAGCAGGACCGGGACGGTGTACCAAGAGACCCAGTACTTC.

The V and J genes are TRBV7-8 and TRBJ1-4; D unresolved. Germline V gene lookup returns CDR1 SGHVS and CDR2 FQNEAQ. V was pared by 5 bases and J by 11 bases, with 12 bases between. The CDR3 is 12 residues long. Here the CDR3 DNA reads TGTGCCAGCAGCCTAATCCGAGACAAACTGTTTTTT. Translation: CASSLIRDKLFF.

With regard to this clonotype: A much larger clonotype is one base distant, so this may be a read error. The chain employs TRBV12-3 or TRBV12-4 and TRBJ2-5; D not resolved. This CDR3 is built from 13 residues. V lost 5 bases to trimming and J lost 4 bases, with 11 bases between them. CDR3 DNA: TGTGCCAGCAGTGTGGCAGGACGAGAGACCCAGTACTTC. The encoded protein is CASSVAGRETQYF.

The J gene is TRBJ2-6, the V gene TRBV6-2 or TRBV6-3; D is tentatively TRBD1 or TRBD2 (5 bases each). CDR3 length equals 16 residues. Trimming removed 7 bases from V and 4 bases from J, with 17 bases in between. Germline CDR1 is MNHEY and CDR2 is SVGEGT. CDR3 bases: TGTGCCAGCACCGACCCTAGAGGGGCCGGGGCCAACGTCCTGACTTTC. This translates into CASTDPRGAGANVLTF.

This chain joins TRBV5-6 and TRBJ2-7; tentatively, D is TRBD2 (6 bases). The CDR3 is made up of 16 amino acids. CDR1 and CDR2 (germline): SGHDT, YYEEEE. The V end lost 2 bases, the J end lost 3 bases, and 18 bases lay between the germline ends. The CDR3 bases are TGTGCCAGCAGCTTAGGTCAGTACGGGGACTTCTACGAGCAGTACTTC. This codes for CASSLGQYGDFYEQYF.

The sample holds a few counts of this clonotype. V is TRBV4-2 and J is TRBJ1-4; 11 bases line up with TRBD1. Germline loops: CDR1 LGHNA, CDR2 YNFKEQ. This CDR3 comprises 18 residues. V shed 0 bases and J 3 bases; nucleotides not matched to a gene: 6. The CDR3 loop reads CASSQEEGQGESNEKLFF. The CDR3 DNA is TGTGCCAGCAGCCAAGAAGAGGGACAGGGGGAATCTAATGAAAAACTGTTTTTT.

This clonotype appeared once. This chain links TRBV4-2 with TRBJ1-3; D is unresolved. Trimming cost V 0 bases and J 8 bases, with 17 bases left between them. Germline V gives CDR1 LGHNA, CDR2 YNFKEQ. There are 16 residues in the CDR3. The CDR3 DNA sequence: TGTGCCAGCAGCCAAGAGAGGAACGGGGTAGTCGACACCATATATTTT. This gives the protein CASSQERNGVVDTIYF.

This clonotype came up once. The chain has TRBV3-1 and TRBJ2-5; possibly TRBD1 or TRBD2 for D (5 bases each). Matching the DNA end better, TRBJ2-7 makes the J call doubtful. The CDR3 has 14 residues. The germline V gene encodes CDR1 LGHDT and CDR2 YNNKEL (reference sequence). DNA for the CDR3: TGTGCCAGTCAGCTTCAGGGACCCTCCTACGAGCAGTACTTC. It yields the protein CASQLQGPSYEQYF.

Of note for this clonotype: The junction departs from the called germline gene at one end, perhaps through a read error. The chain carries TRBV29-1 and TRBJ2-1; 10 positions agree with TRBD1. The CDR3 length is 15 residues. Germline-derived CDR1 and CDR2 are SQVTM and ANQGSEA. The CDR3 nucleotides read TGCAGCGTTGAAGGGGGGACAGGGGTGCGTAATGAGCGGTTCTTC. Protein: CSVEGGTGVRNERFF.

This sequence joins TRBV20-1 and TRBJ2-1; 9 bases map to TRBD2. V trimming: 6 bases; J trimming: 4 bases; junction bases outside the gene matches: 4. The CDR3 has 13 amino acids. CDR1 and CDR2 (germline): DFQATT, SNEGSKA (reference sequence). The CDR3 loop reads CSASSGRYNEQFF. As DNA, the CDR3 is TGCAGTGCCAGTAGCGGGAGATACAATGAGCAGTTCTTC.

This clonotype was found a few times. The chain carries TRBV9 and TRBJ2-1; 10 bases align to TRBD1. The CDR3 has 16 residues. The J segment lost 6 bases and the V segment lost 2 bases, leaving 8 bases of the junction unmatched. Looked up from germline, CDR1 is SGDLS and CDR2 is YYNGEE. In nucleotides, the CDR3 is TGTGCCAGCAGCGTCCTGGACAGGGGGGAATTCAATGAGCAGTTCTTC. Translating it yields CASSVLDRGEFNEQFF.

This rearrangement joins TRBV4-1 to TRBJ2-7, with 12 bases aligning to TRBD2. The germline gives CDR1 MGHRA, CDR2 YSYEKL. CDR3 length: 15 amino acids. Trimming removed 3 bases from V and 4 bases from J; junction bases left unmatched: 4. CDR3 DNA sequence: TGCGCCAGCAGCCACCCGACTAGCGGGAGATACGAGCAGTACTTC. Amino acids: CASSHPTSGRYEQYF.

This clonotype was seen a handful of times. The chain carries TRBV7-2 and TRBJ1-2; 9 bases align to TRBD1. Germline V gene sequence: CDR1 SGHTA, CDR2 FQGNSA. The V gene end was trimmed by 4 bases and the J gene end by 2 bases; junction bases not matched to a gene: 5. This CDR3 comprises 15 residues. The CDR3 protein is CASSWTGEGNYGYTF. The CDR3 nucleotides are TGTGCCAGCAGCTGGACAGGGGAGGGGAACTATGGCTACACCTTC.